These 7 T cell receptor beta chains came from one sample sequenced in a study of blood T cell repertoires in COVID-19. Clones were read by immunoSEQ multiplex PCR, and TCRdb kept only the in-frame ones, dropping some. The table records fewer than 300,000 clones, roughly 85% of them present only once. Sequences were obtained from peripheral blood. These receptors came from a woman aged 45-60 years who had recovered from COVID-19.

This clone was observed a single time. The rearrangement uses TRBV7-6 and TRBJ1-3; D gene uncertain. The germline gives CDR1 SGHVS, CDR2 FNYEAQ. The CDR3 runs to 15 residues. Trimming shortened V by 5 bases and J by 0 bases, and 11 bases separated the two germline ends. This chain's CDR3 is CASSPGEGSGNTIYF. The CDR3 region has the DNA TGTGCCAGCAGCCCCGGGGAGGGCTCTGGAAACACCATATATTTT.

The genes are TRBV7-2 and TRBJ2-1; TRBD2 matches 11 bases. V lost 2 bases and J lost 7; bases outside the gene matches: 4. CDR3 size: 15 residues. CDR1 is SGHTA and CDR2 is FQGNSA in the germline V gene. CDR3 protein: CASSLIAGGRNEQFF. For the CDR3, the DNA is TGTGCCAGCAGCTTAATAGCGGGAGGGCGGAATGAGCAGTTCTTC.

The V gene is TRBV4-1, the J gene TRBJ1-2; D remains unclear. Germline-derived CDR1 and CDR2 are MGHRA and YSYEKL. The CDR3 extends over 12 amino acids. The V end lost 0 bases, the J end lost 5 bases, and 4 bases lay between the germline ends. The CDR3 reads CASSQDLYGYTF. As DNA, the CDR3 is TGCGCCAGCAGCCAAGATCTGTATGGCTACACCTTC.

The chain has TRBV29-1 and TRBJ1-6, with TRBD1 identical over 8 bases. Trimming took 7 bases from V and 7 from J; bases not matched to a gene: 6. This CDR3 region has 13 residues. Germline CDR1 reads SQVTM; CDR2 reads ANQGSEA. CDR3 amino acids: CSAQQGGNSPLHF. The CDR3 bases are TGCAGCGCTCAACAGGGGGGAAATTCACCCCTCCACTTT.

The CDR3 nucleotides read TGTGCCAGCAGTTCAGCCGCCGGGTCCTCTACTGGCTACACCTTC. The encoded protein is CASSSAAGSSTGYTF. V gene TRBV28 combines with J gene TRBJ1-2; D gene uncertain. Trimming took off 4 bases at V and 7 bases at J, with 19 bases between the two ends. This CDR3 contains 15 residues. Looked up from germline, CDR1 is MDHEN and CDR2 is SYDVKM.

This clone appeared many times. The chain carries TRBV5-1 and TRBJ2-1, with D perhaps matching TRBD1 (6 bases). The V gene's germline CDR1 is SGHRS and CDR2 YFSETQ. With 3 bases removed from V and 5 bases from J, the gap between germline ends came to 15 bases. The CDR3 has 15 residues. The CDR3 bases are TGCGCCAGCAGCTCCAACCGACAGGCCCACAATGAGCAGTTCTTC. This encodes CASSSNRQAHNEQFF.

The chain links TRBV4-2 to TRBJ2-1, with 8 bases lining up with TRBD2. This CDR3 spans 19 amino acids. Trimming took 0 bases from V and 9 from J; bases not matched to a gene: 19. From germline, CDR1 is LGHNA and CDR2 YNFKEQ. The CDR3 here is CASSQDGLLAGSVSGEQFF. CDR3 sequence (DNA): TGTGCCAGCAGCCAAGATGGCTTATTAGCGGGGAGCGTTTCAGGTGAGCAGTTCTTC.